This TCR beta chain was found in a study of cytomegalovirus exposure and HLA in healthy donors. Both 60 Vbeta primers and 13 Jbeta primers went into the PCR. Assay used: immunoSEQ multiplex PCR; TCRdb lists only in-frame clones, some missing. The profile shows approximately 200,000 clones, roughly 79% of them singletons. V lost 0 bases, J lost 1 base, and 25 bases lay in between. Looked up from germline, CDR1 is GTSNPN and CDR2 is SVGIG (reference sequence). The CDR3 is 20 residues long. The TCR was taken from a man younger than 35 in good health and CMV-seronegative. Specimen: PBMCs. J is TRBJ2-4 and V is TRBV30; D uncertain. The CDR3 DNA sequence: TGTGCCTGGAGTGTATTGAGAACCCCCCACCACCTCGGGGCCAAAAACATTCAGTACTTC. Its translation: CAWSVLRTPHHLGAKNIQYF.